This TCR beta chain is drawn from a study of shared clonotypes between healthy human individuals. About the study: Donors consisted of two women and a few men between 18 and 49. Per donor, CD8 memory used one plate, CD8 naive used two, CD4 memory used three and CD4 naive used three.

Concerning this clone itself: Its antigen is not identified.

Original handling: From ImmunoSEQ came sequences covering only the junction and carrying no quality scores, so filtering differed. Generated by immunoSEQ multiplex PCR, the TCRdb table keeps only in-frame clones and is missing some. The V and J calls and the clone size are those of that table, but D and trimming were determined from the DNA. The data contain 850,000 to 1,100,000 clones, approximately 80% of them singletons. Broader study findings: The naive CD4 repertoires of a handful of donors were compared, and approximately 5% of clonotypes were shared.

The germline V and J ends were trimmed by 5 bases and 3 bases, with 20 bases remaining between them. CDR1 SEHNR and CDR2 FQNEAQ come from the germline V gene (reference sequence). The CDR3 has 16 residues. Specimen: memory CD4+ T cells from PBMCs. The subset was: CD45RA-negative fraction. The genes are TRBV7-9 and TRBJ2-7, with a possible D match to TRBD2 (6 bases). The source of this sequence is a man between 18 and 35 years old in good health. Some clones in this sample may be carry-over from other donors' samples. Here the CDR3 DNA reads TGTGCCAGCAGCCACTCCGGAGGGCAGGATTTCTACGAGCAGTACTTC. Translating it yields CASSHSGGQDFYEQYF.